A single sample is the source of the 27 T cell receptor beta chains below, sequenced in a study of CD8+ T cells in alopecia areata. Stated treatment: oral pan-JAK inhibitor, 5-10 mg twice daily. Extraction and reverse transcription of RNA yielded cDNA as the sequencing template. Measured with immunoSEQ multiplex PCR; TCRdb has only the in-frame clones, and not every one. The data contain 95,000 to 100,000 clones, almost 60% of them singletons. The source was CD8+ T cells sorted from blood, collected at approximately week 61, from a patient treated with tofacitinib. The source is a human donor with alopecia areata.

The chain employs TRBV11-2 and TRBJ2-3; 8 nucleotides line up with TRBD2. Germline CDR1 and CDR2: SGHAT and FQNNGV. The CDR3 consists of 14 residues. J gave up 6 bases and V 6 bases, and 8 bases lay outside the gene matches. The CDR3 is CASSLSGGADTQYF. The CDR3 DNA follows: TGTGCCAGCAGTTTATCGGGGGGGGCCGATACGCAGTATTTT.

Concerning this clone itself: The same CDR3 arises from other DNA sequences in this sample as well. This chain uses TRBV7-9 with TRBJ2-7; TRBD1 matches at 7 bases. The CDR3 spans 15 residues. Germline lookup yields CDR1 SEHNR and CDR2 FQNEAQ (reference sequence). Trimming removed 0 bases from V and 1 base from J; junction bases left unmatched: 3. Here the CDR3 reads CASSLARTGSYEQYF. CDR3 coding DNA: TGTGCCAGCAGCTTAGCGCGGACAGGATCCTACGAGCAGTACTTC.

The chain has TRBV9 and TRBJ2-1; 9 nucleotides align to TRBD2. Trimming at V came to 1 base and at J to 6 bases, leaving 5 bases not matched to a gene. This CDR3 has 15 amino acids. Germline V gene data show CDR1 as SGDLS and CDR2 as YYNGEE. The CDR3 protein is CASSVSSAGGNEQFF. CDR3 nucleotides: TGTGCCAGCAGCGTAAGCTCAGCGGGGGGCAATGAGCAGTTCTTC.

J is TRBJ2-1 and V is TRBV19; 13 bases fit TRBD2. Germline V gene lookup returns CDR1 LNHDA and CDR2 SQIVND (reference sequence). This CDR3 contains 19 residues. Trimming cost V 0 bases and J 0 bases; bases outside gene matches: 5. CDR3 in DNA: TGTGCCAGTAGTATAGAGGGCGGACTAGCGGGGGTCTCCTACAATGAGCAGTTCTTC. This translates into CASSIEGGLAGVSYNEQFF.

The rearrangement links TRBV15 to TRBJ2-1; 8 nucleotides agree with TRBD1. The CDR3 has 13 amino acids. Germline V gives CDR1 LNHNV, CDR2 YYDKDF (reference sequence). The junction had 3 bases not matched to a gene; V was cut back by 8 bases and J by 3 bases. The CDR3 sequence is CATDRGDYNEQFF. The CDR3 coding sequence is TGTGCCACCGACAGGGGAGACTACAATGAGCAGTTCTTC.

The rearrangement links TRBV11-2 to TRBJ2-1; maybe TRBD2 (6 bases). V lost 4 bases and J 3 bases, leaving 13 bases between the germline ends. Per the germline V gene, CDR1 is SGHAT and CDR2 is FQNNGV. CDR3 length: 15 amino acids. The CDR3 nucleotides read TGTGCCAGCAGCTCCGGGGGAACAAGCTACAATGAGCAGTTCTTC. The encoded protein is CASSSGGTSYNEQFF.

This clone was seen only a few times. V usage is TRBV21-1 and J usage is TRBJ1-3. TRBV21-1 is reported as a pseudogene. The CDR3 length is 11 residues. The CDR3 DNA sequence: TGTGCCAGCCTTGGGGGAAACACCATATATTTT. Its protein is CASLGGNTIYF.

The chain employs TRBV19 and TRBJ2-3; unclear D gene. Germline V gene sequence: CDR1 LNHDA, CDR2 SQIVND (reference sequence). This CDR3 has 16 amino acids. V lost 3 bases to trimming and J lost 2 bases, with 15 bases between them. In DNA form, the CDR3 reads TGTGCCAGTAGTATGGTGGCTGGAAGGACCACAGATACGCAGTATTTT. This encodes CASSMVAGRTTDTQYF.

The gene calls are TRBV6-5 and TRBJ2-3; tentatively, D is TRBD1 or TRBD2 (5 bases each). CDR1 is MNHEY and CDR2 is SVGAGI in the germline V gene. CDR3 size: 15 residues. V lost 2 bases and J lost 2, with 11 bases in between. The CDR3 nucleotides read TGTGCCAGCAGTTACGGGGGACGTTTCACAGATACGCAGTATTTT. This gives the protein CASSYGGRFTDTQYF.

The chain carries TRBV14 and TRBJ1-1, with D uncertain. This CDR3 has 12 amino acids. V was shortened by 4 bases and J by 2 bases, with 5 bases between the two germline ends. The germline V gene has CDR1 SGHDN and CDR2 FVKESK. The CDR3, as DNA: TGTGCCAGCAGCCTACCCAACACTGAAGCTTTCTTT. Protein sequence: CASSLPNTEAFF.

The V gene is TRBV25-1, the J gene TRBJ1-6; 7 nucleotides line up with TRBD1. There are 14 residues in the CDR3. V was pared by 6 bases and J by 7 bases, with 6 bases of the junction left unmatched. Per germline, CDR1 MGHDK and CDR2 SYGVNS. CDR3 residues: CASRVDRRNSPLHF. Written as DNA, the CDR3 is TGTGCCAGCAGGGTGGACAGGAGGAATTCACCCCTCCACTTT. The entire variable domain, with the rest obtained from reference TRBV25-1 and TRBJ1-6, is as follows: EADIYQTPRYLVIGTGKKITLECSQTMGHDKMYWYQQDPGMELHLIHYSYGVNSTEKGDLSSESTVSRIRTEHFPLTLESARPSHTSQYLCASRVDRRNSPLHFGNGTRLTVT.

This rearrangement joins TRBV7-3 to TRBJ2-5; D not certain. Germline V gene data show CDR1 as SGHTA and CDR2 as FQGTGA. V shed 4 bases and J shed 1 base, with 10 bases lying between them. The CDR3 is 14 amino acids. CDR3 sequence reads: CASSSGKFQETQYF. CDR3 DNA: TGTGCCAGCAGCTCTGGGAAGTTCCAAGAGACCCAGTACTTC.

The chain has TRBV12-5 and TRBJ1-2, with 9 nucleotides matching TRBD1. Trimming removed 6 bases from V and 6 bases from J; junction bases left unmatched: 2. The germline V gene encodes CDR1 LGHNT and CDR2 FRNRAP. This CDR3 has 12 amino acids. CDR3 DNA sequence: TGTGCTAGTGGCCGGACAGGGGATGGCTACACCTTC. This translates into CASGRTGDGYTF.

This chain links TRBV30 with TRBJ2-1; D may match TRBD1 or TRBD2 (5 bases each). Trimming shortened V by 3 bases and J by 7 bases, and 13 bases separated the two germline ends. Germline V lookup: CDR1 GTSNPN, CDR2 SVGIG (reference sequence). This CDR3 region has 13 residues. CDR3 nucleotide sequence: TGTGCCTGGAGCTCCTCCGGGGCGAATGAGCAGTTCTTC. This translates into CAWSSSGANEQFF.

V is TRBV7-9 and J is TRBJ2-1, with D perhaps matching TRBD2 (5 bases). Trimming removed 1 base at V and 8 bases at J, with 12 bases between. Germline loops: CDR1 SEHNR, CDR2 FQNEAQ (reference sequence). The CDR3 runs 14 residues. The CDR3 sequence: CASSLETPRDEQFF. The DNA for the CDR3 is TGTGCCAGCAGCTTAGAGACACCGAGGGATGAGCAGTTCTTC.

This clone was recorded only once. This chain links TRBV9 with TRBJ2-2; maybe TRBD2 (7 bases). The length of the CDR3 is 16 residues. Per germline, CDR1 SGDLS and CDR2 YYNGEE. Trimming removed 4 bases at V and 5 bases at J, with 18 bases between. In DNA form, the CDR3 reads TGTGCCAGCAGCCCCTCCCTAGGGGGGGGTACCGGGGAGCTGTTTTTT. Its translation is CASSPSLGGGTGELFF.

There are a few counts of this clone. This chain connects TRBV19 to TRBJ2-6; D unclear. The CDR3 loop spans 15 amino acids. The V gene lost 1 base and the J gene lost 0 bases, with 4 bases spanning the gap. CDR1 and CDR2 from the germline V gene are LNHDA and SQIVND (reference sequence). The CDR3 DNA sequence: TGTGCCAGTAGTATAGGGAGCTCTGGGGCCAACGTCCTGACTTTC. The encoded protein is CASSIGSSGANVLTF.

This sequence joins TRBV19 and TRBJ1-1, with D unclear. Between the trimmed V and J ends, which lost 3 bases and 1 base, there was a span of 6 bases. Germline CDR1 and CDR2: LNHDA and SQIVND (reference sequence). This CDR3 has 13 amino acids. CDR3: CASSILGNTEAFF. The DNA of the CDR3 is TGTGCCAGTAGTATTTTGGGGAACACTGAAGCTTTCTTT.

This chain connects TRBV5-1 to TRBJ2-7; TRBD1 matches 9 bases. CDR1 and CDR2 (germline): SGHRS, YFSETQ. This CDR3 comprises 14 residues. V was pared by 4 bases and J by 4 bases, with 6 bases of the junction left unmatched. The chain's CDR3 is CASSPNRGPYEQYF. The CDR3, as DNA: TGCGCCAGCAGCCCAAACAGGGGGCCGTACGAGCAGTACTTC.

CDR3 coding DNA: TGTGCCAGTAGTATAGGCCTGGGCTACACCTTC. Residues: CASSIGLGYTF. The chain couples TRBV19 to TRBJ1-2; the D is unclear. Trimming cost V 1 base and J 8 bases, with 5 bases left between them. The length of the CDR3 is 11 residues. The germline CDR1 and CDR2 sequences are LNHDA and SQIVND (reference sequence).

The CDR3: CACSLRLGSQETQYF. The CDR3 DNA is TGTGCTTGTTCATTGCGGCTGGGATCTCAAGAGACCCAGTACTTC. The V call is TRBV12-5, the J call TRBJ2-5; D remains unclear. Between the trimmed V and J ends, which lost 11 bases and 2 bases, there was a span of 21 bases. The germline CDR1 and CDR2 sequences are LGHNT and FRNRAP. The CDR3 runs 15 residues.

This chain uses TRBV6-1 with TRBJ2-1, with 9 nucleotides matching TRBD1. Germline loops: CDR1 MNHNS, CDR2 SASEGT. Unmatched junction bases numbered 18, after V lost 1 base and J lost 5 bases. The CDR3 spans 20 residues. The CDR3 reads CASSEETGGLAGRPHNEQFF. CDR3 DNA: TGTGCCAGCAGTGAAGAGACAGGGGGGTTGGCGGGCCGCCCCCACAATGAGCAGTTCTTC.

This clone was observed a handful of times. The chain is built from TRBV30 and TRBJ2-7, with TRBD1 matching 7 bases. Germline assignment: CDR1 GTSNPN and CDR2 SVGIG (reference sequence). The CDR3 contains 11 residues. Unmatched junction bases numbered 8, after V lost 4 bases and J lost 11 bases. The DNA for the CDR3 is TGTGCCTGGATTGAACAGGGGTTTGAGTACTTC. Residues: CAWIEQGFEYF.

This chain joins TRBV16 and TRBJ1-5, with D tentatively TRBD1 (6 bases). V was pared by 2 bases and J by 2 bases, with 10 bases between. CDR3 length: 15 residues. CDR1 is KGHSY, CDR2 FQNENV, per germline. This CDR3 reads CASSQPTGRNQPQHF. CDR3 coding DNA: TGTGCCAGCAGCCAACCGACAGGCCGCAATCAGCCCCAGCATTTT.

The V gene is TRBV13, the J gene TRBJ2-2; D is undetermined. The length of the CDR3 is 11 residues. V was trimmed by 0 bases and J by 10 bases, leaving 3 bases between them. CDR1 and CDR2 from the germline V gene are PRHDT and FYEKMQ (reference sequence). CDR3 coding DNA: TGTGCCAGCAGCTTAGGGGAGGAGCTGTTTTTT. Its translation is CASSLGEELFF.

V and J are TRBV27 and TRBJ2-7; the D is unclear. Germline V CDR1 and CDR2: MNHEY, SMNVEV (reference sequence). Trimming took off 6 bases at V and 2 bases at J, with 8 bases between the two ends. CDR3 length: 12 amino acids. As DNA, the CDR3 is TGTGCCAGCAGGCCCTCTCCCTACGAGCAGTACTTC. Translation gives CASRPSPYEQYF.

This chain connects TRBV29-1 to TRBJ2-6, with D perhaps TRBD1 (6 bases). The CDR3 is 16 amino acids. Germline-derived CDR1 and CDR2 are SQVTM and ANQGSEA. V gave up 3 bases and J gave up 0 bases, with 12 bases separating them. DNA for the CDR3: TGCAGCGTTGACAACCGAGGGGGCTCTGGGGCCAACGTCCTGACTTTC. Translation: CSVDNRGGSGANVLTF. The whole variable domain, remainder taken from reference TRBV29-1 and TRBJ2-6, is SAVISQKPSRDICQRGTSLTIQCQVDSQVTMMFWYRQQPGQSLTLIATANQGSEATYESGFVIDKFPISRPNLTFSTLTVSNMSPEDSSIYLCSVDNRGGSGANVLTFGAGSRLTVL.